Reported below is one T cell receptor beta chain. This sample is part of a study of shared T cell receptors in the human thymus. V shed 0 bases and J shed 0 bases, with 10 bases lying between them. The CDR3 extends over 16 amino acids. Germline V gene data show CDR1 as LGHNA and CDR2 as YNFKEQ. Only in-frame clones appear in the TCRdb table, and some are missing; sequencing was by immunoSEQ multiplex PCR. Among under 850,000 clones, 88% were seen once, and the ten largest hold 0.0095% to 0.011%. These records were also assigned to another study, of human thymus T cells. From that report: Immunologically healthy infants in Finland undergoing congenital heart defect surgery were the donors. Surgeons resected thymus tissue during corrective heart surgery. An apparent bias in V and J gene usage was seen in thymic and blood repertoires. There were highly overlapping thymic repertoires among unrelated individuals, as related research reported.

The V gene is TRBV4-2, the J gene TRBJ2-3; TRBD2 might be the D (5 bases). This receptor was identified in a boy less than two years old with a congenital heart defect. Sequencing was done on a sample of thymocytes. The CDR3 DNA follows: TGTGCCAGCAGCCAAGAGGGTCGCGGGAGCACAGATACGCAGTATTTT. Translation: CASSQEGRGSTDTQYF.